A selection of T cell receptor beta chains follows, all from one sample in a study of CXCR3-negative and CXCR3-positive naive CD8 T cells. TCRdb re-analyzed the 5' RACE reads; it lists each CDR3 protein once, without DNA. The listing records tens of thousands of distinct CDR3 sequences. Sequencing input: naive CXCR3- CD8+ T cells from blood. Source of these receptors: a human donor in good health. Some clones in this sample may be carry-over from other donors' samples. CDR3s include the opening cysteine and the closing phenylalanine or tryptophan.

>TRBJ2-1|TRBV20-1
CSARRENLYNEQFF
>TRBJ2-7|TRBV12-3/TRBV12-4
CASSSETGPSYEQYF
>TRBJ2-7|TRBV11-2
CASSTPGGAVEQYF
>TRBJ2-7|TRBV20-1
CSARDRQTYEQYF
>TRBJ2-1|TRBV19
CATNEGKNEQFF
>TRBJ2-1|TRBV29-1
CSASGTSSYNEQFF
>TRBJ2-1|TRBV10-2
CASSEALYNEQFF
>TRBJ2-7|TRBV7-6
CASSAIARAGDEQYF
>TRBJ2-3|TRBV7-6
CASSLSAGPADTQYF
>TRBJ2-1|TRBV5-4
CASSLGTSGGTNEQFF
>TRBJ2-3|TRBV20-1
CSARGSGQVSTDTQYF
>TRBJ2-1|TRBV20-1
CSARDYGTSSYNEQFF
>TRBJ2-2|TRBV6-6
CASTLLVLGNTGELFF
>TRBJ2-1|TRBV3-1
CASSQDFNEQFF
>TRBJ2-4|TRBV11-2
CASSSFMSDDSTKNIQYF
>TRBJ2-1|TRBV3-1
CASSHSSGEQFF
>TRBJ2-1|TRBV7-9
CASSPLLGPEMPFF
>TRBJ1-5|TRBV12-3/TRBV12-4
CASSFSLAQPQHF
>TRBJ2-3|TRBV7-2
CASSLDNLSDTQYF
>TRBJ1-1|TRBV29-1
CSVNRENTEAFF
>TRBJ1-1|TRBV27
CASSTLFVGTGNTEAFF
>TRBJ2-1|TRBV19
CASSINRGFYNEQFF
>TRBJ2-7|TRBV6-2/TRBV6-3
CASSYYSYEQYF
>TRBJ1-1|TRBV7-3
CASSLIVGGDEAFF
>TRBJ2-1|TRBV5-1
CASSLTGDNEQFF
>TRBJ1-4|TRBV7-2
CASSSHGGATNEKLFF
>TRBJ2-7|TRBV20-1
CSARDRDSTYEQYF
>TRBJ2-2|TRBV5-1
CASSLEPGGPTGELFF
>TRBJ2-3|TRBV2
CASSASPGVEDTQYF
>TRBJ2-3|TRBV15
CATSRDWTDTQYF
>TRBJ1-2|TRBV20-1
CSARDHGEPADWGYTF
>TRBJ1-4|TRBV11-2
CASTEGPKLFF
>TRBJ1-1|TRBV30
CAWSVGDTEAFF
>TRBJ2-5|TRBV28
CASSLPQGTQETQYF
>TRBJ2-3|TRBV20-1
CSACEFGGTSTDTQYF
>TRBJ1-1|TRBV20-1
CSARPGLNTEAFF
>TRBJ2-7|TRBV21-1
CASSKGARGSAGEQYF
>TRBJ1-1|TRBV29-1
CSVLGGATEAFF
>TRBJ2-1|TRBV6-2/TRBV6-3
CASSYSTGAPEQFF
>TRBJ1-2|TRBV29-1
CSVVHLVGYGYTF
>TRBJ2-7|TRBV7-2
CASSRRDGSFDEQYF
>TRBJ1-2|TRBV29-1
CSVEAMGGRVDGYTF
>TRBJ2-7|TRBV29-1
CSVDTGQGLTYEQYF
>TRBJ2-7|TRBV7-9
CASSLAGTVAGGPEGYEQYF
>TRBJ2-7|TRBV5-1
CASSLEGTEQYF
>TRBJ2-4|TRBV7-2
CASSLVGQLGNIQYF
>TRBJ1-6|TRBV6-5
CASSPGTGSNSPLHF
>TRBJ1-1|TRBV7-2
CASSPGDTEAFF
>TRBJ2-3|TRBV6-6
CASSYSNSEGTDTQYF
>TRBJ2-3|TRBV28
CASLYSESDTQYF
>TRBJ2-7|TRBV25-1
CASSETIEQYF
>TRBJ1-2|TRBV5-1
CASSSPMSGYGYTF
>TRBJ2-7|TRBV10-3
CAISESAHSYEQYF
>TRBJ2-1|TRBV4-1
CASSPEGLADYNEQFF
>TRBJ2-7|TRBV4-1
CASSQGLTEDSYEQYF
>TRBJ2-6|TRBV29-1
CSVPRSGGANVLTF
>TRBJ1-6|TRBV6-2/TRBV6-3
CASSRNSGGASPLHF
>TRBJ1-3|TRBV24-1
CATAKYGGRENTIYF
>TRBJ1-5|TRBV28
CASSPWGPGRQPQHF
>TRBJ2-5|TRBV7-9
CASSNRDRSLQETQYF